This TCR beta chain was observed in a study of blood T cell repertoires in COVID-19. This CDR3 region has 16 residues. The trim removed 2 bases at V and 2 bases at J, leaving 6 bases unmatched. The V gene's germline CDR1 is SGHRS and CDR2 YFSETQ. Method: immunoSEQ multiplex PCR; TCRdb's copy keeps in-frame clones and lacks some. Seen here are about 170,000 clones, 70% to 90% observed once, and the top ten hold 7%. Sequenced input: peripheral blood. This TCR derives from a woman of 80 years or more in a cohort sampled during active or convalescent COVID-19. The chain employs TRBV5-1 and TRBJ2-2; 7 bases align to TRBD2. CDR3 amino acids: CASSFSTSVNTGELFF. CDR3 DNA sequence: TGCGCCAGCAGCTTTAGTACTAGCGTAAACACCGGGGAGCTGTTTTTT.